The rows below give T cell receptor beta chains drawn from one sample of a study of HIV-infected patients and healthy controls. TCRdb recomputed calls from the 5' RACE reads with MiXCR, one row per CDR3 protein. The sample lists more than 15,000 distinct CDR3 sequences, approximately 12% occurring once. Specimen: blood. The receptors originated from an adult in good health. Both conserved end residues are part of each CDR3. The D gene is left open where the match is weak. Size tells how often a clone was seen (once, few, many) or the class of an expanded clone, and some rows leave it out.

D	V	length	J	size	CDR3	DNA
TRBD1	TRBV2	13	TRBJ1-2	-	CASSESGGYGYTF	TGTGCCAGCAGTGAATCAGGGGGATATGGCTACACCTTC
-	TRBV6-4	13	TRBJ2-2	medium-sized	CASSEVDTGELFF	TGTGCCAGCAGTGAGGTGGACACCGGGGAGCTGTTTTTT
TRBD2	TRBV5-1	16	TRBJ2-5	many	CASSLMTSGGQETQYF	TGCGCCAGCAGCTTGATGACTAGCGGGGGCCAAGAGACCCAGTACTTC
-	TRBV20-1	15	TRBJ2-5	-	CSASGATHYQETQYF	TGCAGTGCTTCCGGGGCGACCCATTATCAAGAGACCCAGTACTTC
-	TRBV6-4	13	TRBJ1-5	many	CASRCYSNQPQHF	TGTGCCAGCAGGTGTTATAGCAATCAGCCCCAGCATTTT
TRBD2	TRBV6-2/TRBV6-3	15	TRBJ2-3	-	CASSWTRPRTDTQYF	TGTGCCAGCAGTTGGACTAGACCCCGGACAGATACGCAGTATTTT
-	TRBV30	13	TRBJ1-5	few	CAWSEGTHQPQHF	TGTGCCTGGAGTGAAGGAACCCATCAGCCCCAGCATTTT
-	TRBV6-5	15	TRBJ1-1	-	CATTPAETAATEAFF	TGTGCCACCACCCCGGCGGAAACAGCAGCAACTGAAGCTTTCTTT
-	TRBV5-5	9	TRBJ2-1	few	CASSLPRRF	TGTGCCAGCAGCTTACCCCGGCGATTC
-	TRBV29-1	13	TRBJ1-1	-	CSVDRAGATEAFF	TGCAGCGTTGACAGGGCGGGCGCGACTGAAGCTTTCTTT
-	TRBV12-3/TRBV12-4	12	TRBJ2-4	-	CASLGAKNIQYF	TGTGCCAGTCTAGGGGCCAAAAACATTCAGTACTTC
-	TRBV6-5	16	TRBJ1-3	many	CASSYSRQSSGNTIYF	TGTGCCAGCAGTTACTCGAGACAGAGCTCTGGAAACACCATATATTTT
-	TRBV30	17	TRBJ1-5	many	CAWSVRRGSHGNQPQHF	TGTGCCTGGAGTGTACGGCGGGGGAGCCATGGCAATCAGCCCCAGCATTTT
-	TRBV11-1	13	TRBJ2-1	few	CASSLGLGNEQFF	TGTGCCAGCAGCTTAGGGCTGGGCAATGAGCAGTTCTTC
TRBD2	TRBV20-1	14	TRBJ2-5	many	CSAPSGVPGETQYF	TGCAGTGCCCCCAGCGGGGTACCTGGGGAGACCCAGTACTTC
TRBD1	TRBV6-2/TRBV6-3	14	TRBJ1-1	-	CASSYTGDTTEAFF	TGTGCCAGCAGTTACACAGGGGATACGACTGAAGCTTTCTTT
-	TRBV7-9	12	TRBJ1-5	few	CASSRDNQPQHF	TGTGCCAGCAGCCGGGACAATCAGCCCCAGCATTTT
TRBD1	TRBV28	17	TRBJ1-5	few	CASSPARLRGQGQPQHF	TGTGCCAGCAGTCCCGCCCGCCTAAGGGGGCAAGGGCAGCCCCAGCATTTT
-	TRBV6-2/TRBV6-3	12	TRBJ2-3	few	CASSYFGLGQYF	TGTGCCAGCAGTTACTTTGGACTCGGGCAGTATTTT
TRBD2	TRBV20-1	15	TRBJ2-6	-	CSAARLASGANVLTF	TGCAGTGCTGCCCGACTAGCCTCTGGGGCCAACGTCCTGACTTTC
-	TRBV4-3	14	TRBJ1-2	many	CASSQDYGHYGYTF	TGCGCCAGCAGCCAAGATTACGGGCACTATGGCTACACCTTC
-	TRBV5-1	17	TRBJ1-5	many	CASSLVSWRPSNQPQHF	TGCGCCAGCAGCTTGGTCTCTTGGAGGCCGAGCAATCAGCCCCAGCATTTT
TRBD1	TRBV5-1	14	TRBJ1-6	medium-sized	CASSYDRGRSPLHF	TGCGCCAGCAGTTATGACAGGGGACGGTCACCCCTCCACTTT
-	TRBV20-1	13	TRBJ2-7	many	CSANLQTSYEQYF	TGCAGTGCTAATCTGCAGACCTCCTACGAGCAGTACTTC
-	TRBV6-1	15	TRBJ2-2	many	CASSETQLHTGELFF	TGTGCCAGCAGTGAGACCCAGCTCCACACCGGGGAGCTGTTTTTT
-	TRBV7-2	13	TRBJ2-5	many	CASSPRSEETQYF	TGTGCCAGCAGCCCTCGGTCCGAAGAGACCCAGTACTTC
-	TRBV6-5	14	TRBJ1-1	medium-sized	CASSYSMGLGEAFF	TGTGCCAGCAGTTACTCGATGGGGTTGGGCGAAGCTTTCTTT
TRBD2	TRBV4-3	17	TRBJ2-7	-	CASSLHRGGLAGIEQYF	TGCGCCAGCAGCCTCCACAGGGGGGGACTAGCGGGGATTGAGCAGTACTTC
-	TRBV4-3	13	TRBJ2-7	many	CASSQSQGYEQYF	TGCGCCAGCAGCCAATCCCAGGGCTACGAGCAGTACTTC
TRBD1	TRBV7-2	17	TRBJ2-3	medium-sized	CASSLDRGRSSTDTQYF	TGTGCCAGCAGCTTAGACAGGGGGCGATCTAGCACAGATACGCAGTATTTT
-	TRBV7-2	17	TRBJ1-2	few	CASSLEGGAVAFYGYTF	TGTGCCAGCAGCTTAGAGGGGGGCGCGGTTGCGTTTTATGGCTACACCTTC
-	TRBV20-1	16	TRBJ2-3	many	CSARKADGLFTDTQYF	TGCAGTGCTAGAAAGGCGGACGGACTCTTCACAGATACGCAGTATTTT
-	TRBV10-1	13	TRBJ2-7	once	CASRDCPTYEQYF	TGCGCCAGCAGGGACTGTCCGACTTACGAGCAGTACTTC
-	TRBV28	14	TRBJ1-6	many	CASSSGTGHSPLHF	TGTGCCAGCAGTTCCGGGACGGGTCATTCACCCCTCCACTTT
-	TRBV6-2/TRBV6-3	14	TRBJ1-5	-	CASSWGGASQPQHF	TGTGCCAGCAGTTGGGGGGGCGCGAGTCAGCCCCAGCATTTT
TRBD1	TRBV18	17	TRBJ2-6	many	CASSHRTGPEGANVLTF	TGTGCCAGCTCACATAGGACAGGACCGGAAGGGGCCAACGTCCTGACTTTC
-	TRBV12-3/TRBV12-4	12	TRBJ2-1	many	CASSLLGNEQFF	TGTGCCAGCAGTTTACTGGGGAATGAGCAGTTCTTC
-	TRBV28	14	TRBJ1-2	-	CASRSAGGNYGYTF	TGTGCCAGCAGAAGTGCGGGGGGGAACTATGGCTACACCTTC
TRBD1	TRBV6-5	16	TRBJ1-3	many	CASSRTGGAAGNTIYF	TGTGCCAGCAGCCGGACAGGGGGCGCAGCTGGAAACACCATATATTTT
-	TRBV7-2	14	TRBJ1-5	few	CASSDGQLGRPQHF	TGTGCCAGCAGCGACGGACAGTTAGGTAGACCCCAGCATTTT
-	TRBV20-1	12	TRBJ1-6	many	CSAIAGSSPLHF	TGCAGTGCTATCGCAGGCAGTTCACCCCTCCACTTT
TRBD1	TRBV6-5	15	TRBJ1-4	medium-sized	CASRGSWTGDEKLFF	TGTGCCAGCAGGGGGAGTTGGACAGGGGACGAAAAACTGTTTTTT
-	TRBV6-6	12	TRBJ1-2	-	CASSYSGVGYTF	TGTGCCAGCAGTTACTCCGGAGTTGGCTACACCTTC
-	TRBV6-1	15	TRBJ1-1	medium-sized	CASSESLAYNTEAFF	TGTGCCAGCAGTGAATCTCTCGCGTATAACACTGAAGCTTTCTTT
-	TRBV20-1	15	TRBJ1-4	many	CSARVGAATNEKLFF	TGCAGTGCCCGAGTGGGGGCGGCAACTAATGAAAAACTGTTTTTT
-	TRBV12-3/TRBV12-4	14	TRBJ2-3	many	CASSFGLGGDTQYF	TGTGCCAGCAGTTTTGGGCTCGGGGGAGATACGCAGTATTTT
-	TRBV3-1	14	TRBJ2-7	-	CASRRAGSSYEQYF	TGTGCCAGCAGACGGGCCGGGAGCTCCTACGAGCAGTACTTC
TRBD1	TRBV27	15	TRBJ1-4	many	CASRKPGTGNEKLFF	TGTGCCAGCAGAAAACCCGGGACAGGGAATGAAAAACTGTTTTTT
-	TRBV30	11	TRBJ1-1	-	CAWEGNTEAFF	TGTGCCTGGGAGGGGAACACTGAAGCTTTCTTT
-	TRBV12-3/TRBV12-4	14	TRBJ2-1	many	CASSLGQRYHEQFF	TGTGCCAGCAGTCTCGGACAGCGTTACCATGAGCAGTTCTTC
-	TRBV7-9	13	TRBJ1-6	medium-sized	CASSLDSLSPLHF	TGTGCCAGCAGCTTAGATTCGTTATCACCCCTCCACTTT